This TCR beta chain was found in a study of CXCR3-negative and CXCR3-positive naive CD8 T cells. General study results and limits: Whereas both naive subsets had comparably high diversity, memory CD8+ cells had much lower diversity. Whereas memory cells differed, naive CXCR3-negative and CXCR3-positive cells shared similar TRBV-TRBJ usage. Once cells were cryopreserved, CXCR3 expression went down partly, and most assays used fresh PBMCs. CXCR3-positive naive cells carried more hydrophobic TRB CDR3s than CXCR3-negative naive cells did. It was found that naive subsets had comparable surface CD5, and TCR strength was inferred from TRB CDR3 properties.

For this clonotype: No antigen is known for it.

UMI-labeled 5' RACE TRB cDNA libraries were prepared from the cells. TCRdb reprocessed the 5' RACE reads and keeps a single row for each CDR3 protein, giving no DNA. There are roughly 130,000 distinct CDR3 sequences in the sample, with about 0.54% held by the top ten. The CDR3 length is 16 residues. CDR1 is SGHVS, CDR2 FQNEAQ, per germline. The clonotype comes from a human donor in good health. Some clones in this sample may be carry-over from other donors' samples. This chain connects TRBV7-8 to TRBJ2-7; TCRdb designates TRBD1, a call that cannot be tested without DNA. The sample consisted of naive CXCR3+ CD8+ T cells from blood. Subset given: CD45RO-CCR7+CD27+CD95- naive CD8+ T cells expressing CXCR3 (TNR3+). CDR3 amino acids: CASSLGGQGGTYEQYF. The full variable domain, its missing parts supplied by reference TRBV7-8 and TRBJ2-7, is GAGVSQSPRYKVAKRGQDVALRCDPISGHVSLFWYQQALGQGPEFLTYFQNEAQLDKSGLPSDRFFAERPEGSVSTLKIQRTQQEDSAVYLCASSLGGQGGTYEQYFGPGTRLTVT.